Listed here are 29 T cell receptor beta chains from one sample, sequenced in a study of blood T cell repertoires in COVID-19. This table comes from immunoSEQ multiplex PCR, and its TCRdb copy is limited to in-frame clones, with some not included. The table records some 320,000 clones, roughly 85% of them present only once. Sequencing input: peripheral blood. The receptors shown here come from a human donor in a cohort sampled during active COVID-19.

The chain is built from TRBV10-2 and TRBJ1-1, with a possible D match to TRBD1 (5 bases). Trimming took off 3 bases at V and 3 bases at J, with 8 bases between the two ends. The CDR3 has 13 amino acids. Germline V CDR1 and CDR2: WSHSY, SAAADI. CDR3 sequence reads: CASSDQGDTEAFF. The CDR3 coding sequence is TGCGCCAGCAGTGACCAGGGCGACACTGAAGCTTTCTTT.

The V gene is TRBV30, the J gene TRBJ1-1; D is possibly TRBD1 (6 bases). The CDR3 totals 11 residues. The germline gives CDR1 GTSNPN, CDR2 SVGIG (reference sequence). Trimming cost V 7 bases and J 8 bases, with 14 bases left between them. CDR3 nucleotides: TGTGCCTACAGTTACGGGACAGAAGCTTTCTTT. This translates into CAYSYGTEAFF.

The chain links TRBV7-9 to TRBJ1-6; D may be TRBD1 (5 bases). This CDR3 contains 13 residues. V dropped 0 bases and J dropped 9 bases, with 6 bases sitting between them. Germline-derived CDR1 and CDR2 are SEHNR and FQNEAQ (reference sequence). CDR3 residues: CASSLAQGSPLHF. The CDR3 DNA sequence: TGTGCCAGCAGCTTAGCGCAGGGTTCACCCCTCCACTTT.

The sample holds one count of this clone. This sequence joins TRBV6-5 and TRBJ2-3, with 9 bases aligning to TRBD1. The germline V gene encodes CDR1 MNHEY and CDR2 SVGAGI. V trimming: 8 bases; J trimming: 1 base; junction bases outside the gene matches: 7. The CDR3 sequence is 15 residues long. The CDR3, as DNA: TGTGCCAGCCGAGACCGGGACAGGGGCACAGATACGCAGTATTTT. As protein: CASRDRDRGTDTQYF.

For this clone: At the DNA level, this CDR3 is encoded by other sequences in the same sample as well. The V and J genes are TRBV5-1 and TRBJ2-7, with TRBD2 as a possible D gene (5 bases). Trimming left V 2 bases short and J 3 bases short, with 12 bases between. The CDR3 is made up of 14 amino acids. Per germline, CDR1 SGHRS and CDR2 YFSETQ. The CDR3 protein is CASSLGGLDYEQYF. The CDR3 coding sequence is TGCGCCAGCAGCTTAGGAGGACTTGACTACGAGCAGTACTTC.

The chain has TRBV24-1 and TRBJ2-7, with 11 nucleotides matching TRBD1. V lost 7 bases and J lost 3; bases outside the gene matches: 13. The germline V gene has CDR1 KGHDR and CDR2 SFDVKD. The CDR3 has 17 residues. The CDR3 DNA is TGTGCCACCAGAGAACGGGACAGGGGGAATCCTTACTACGAGCAGTACTTC. Protein sequence: CATRERDRGNPYYEQYF.

This chain joins TRBV9 and TRBJ1-3; 7 positions match TRBD1. The germline CDR1 and CDR2 sequences are SGDLS and YYNGEE. CDR3 length equals 17 residues. J was trimmed by 0 bases and V by 3 bases; bases with no gene match: 9. CDR3 region: CASSDGQVWNSGNTIYF. The CDR3 DNA follows: TGTGCCAGCAGCGACGGACAGGTGTGGAACTCTGGAAACACCATATATTTT.

This clone was recorded only once. The chain joins TRBV11-2 to TRBJ2-2; a possible D gene is TRBD1 (6 bases). The CDR3 is 12 amino acids. Germline V gives CDR1 SGHAT, CDR2 FQNNGV. CDR3 protein: CAGTRNTGELFF. CDR3 DNA: TGTGCGGGGACAAGGAACACCGGGGAGCTGTTTTTT.

This chain connects TRBV9 to TRBJ2-2, with 7 bases aligning to TRBD2. Germline CDR1 SGDLS, CDR2 YYNGEE. This CDR3 region has 18 residues. After removal of 0 bases from V and 1 base from J, the junction contained 9 bases not matched to a gene. The CDR3 nucleotides read TGTGCCAGCAGCGTAGGGAGGGAGGGACGACGGAACACCGGGGAGCTGTTTTTT. Amino acid sequence: CASSVGREGRRNTGELFF.

V and J are TRBV3-1 (or the pseudogene TRBV3-2) and TRBJ2-1; no definite D call. This CDR3 has 13 amino acids. CDR1 LGHDT and CDR2 YNNKEL come from the germline V gene (reference sequence). V was clipped by 5 bases and J by 7 bases, with 12 bases between them. The CDR3 sequence is CASSYDNTNEQFF. The CDR3 DNA follows: TGTGCCAGCAGCTACGACAATACAAATGAGCAGTTCTTC.

The chain carries TRBV6-5 and TRBJ1-4; tentatively, D is TRBD1 (6 bases). V gave up 7 bases and J gave up 3 bases, with 15 bases separating them. CDR1 and CDR2 (germline): MNHEY, SVGAGI. CDR3 length: 15 amino acids. The CDR3 coding sequence is TGTGCCAGCAAGGATCAGGGGATAGCTAATGAAAAACTGTTTTTT. Its protein product is CASKDQGIANEKLFF.

To note about this clone: This may come from a read error, since a much larger clone is one base off. The J gene is TRBJ1-2, the V gene TRBV12-3 or TRBV12-4, with 7 bases that match TRBD1. The trim removed 6 bases at V and 4 bases at J, leaving 5 bases unmatched. This CDR3 is 13 amino acids long. CDR3 DNA: TGTGCCAGCAGCCCTACAGGGGCCTATGGCTACACCTTC. Translating gives CASSPTGAYGYTF.

The chain carries TRBV10-3 and TRBJ1-1; D possibly corresponds to TRBD1 (5 bases). Germline-derived CDR1 and CDR2 are ENHRY and SYGVKD. V lost 0 bases to trimming and J lost 4 bases, with 6 bases between them. The CDR3 has 13 residues. This CDR3 reads CAISESGGTEAFF. CDR3 DNA sequence: TGTGCCATCAGTGAGTCGGGGGGCACTGAAGCTTTCTTT.

This rearrangement joins TRBV7-3 to TRBJ2-1, with TRBD1 identical over 12 bases. V was pared by 4 bases and J by 6 bases, with 4 bases of the junction left unmatched. Per the germline V gene, CDR1 is SGHTA and CDR2 is FQGTGA. The length of the CDR3 is 15 residues. CDR3 nucleotides: TGTGCCAGCAGCTCGGGACAGGGGGCAGGCAATGAGCAGTTCTTC. Protein sequence: CASSSGQGAGNEQFF.

The chain employs TRBV4-1 and TRBJ1-2; the match to TRBD1 covers 7 bases. Trimming at V came to 0 bases and at J to 5 bases, leaving 9 bases not matched to a gene. Per germline, CDR1 MGHRA and CDR2 YSYEKL. The CDR3 covers 16 residues. Here the CDR3 DNA reads TGCGCCAGCAGCCAAGATCCCACAGGGGTTAGTTATGGCTACACCTTC. Protein: CASSQDPTGVSYGYTF.

J is TRBJ2-3 and V is TRBV2, with TRBD2 as a possible D gene (6 bases). CDR1 SNHLY and CDR2 FYNNEI come from the germline V gene. This CDR3 region has 16 residues. The DNA of the CDR3 is TGTGCTGAGAGCGGGTCAACCCTCGACGGCACAGATACGCAGTATTTT. Protein sequence: CAESGSTLDGTDTQYF.

The V gene is TRBV3-1 (or the pseudogene TRBV3-2), the J gene TRBJ1-2, with D perhaps matching TRBD1 (6 bases). The CDR3 contains 16 residues. Germline-derived CDR1 and CDR2 are LGHDT and YNNKEL (reference sequence). V lost 4 bases, J lost 7 bases, and 22 bases lay in between. CDR3 sequence (DNA): TGTGCCAGCAGCCCGATCCGGGTAGGGGGATGGTTTGGCTACACCTTC. This gives the protein CASSPIRVGGWFGYTF.

Comments on this clone: The sample has other DNA sequences that encode this CDR3 too. The rearrangement uses TRBV5-4 and TRBJ1-2, with 7 bases aligning to TRBD1. Germline CDR1 and CDR2: SGHNT and YYREEE (reference sequence). V lost 4 bases to trimming and J lost 4 bases; unmatched junction nucleotides: 7. CDR3 length: 14 residues. The CDR3 DNA reads as TGTGCCAGCAGCCTACCGGGACAGCCCTATGGCTACACCTTC. Translated: CASSLPGQPYGYTF.

In this sample, this clone turned up a few times. The chain links TRBV25-1 to TRBJ2-7; 7 bases line up with TRBD1. V was pared by 4 bases and J by 3 bases, with 3 bases of the junction left unmatched. CDR3 length: 13 amino acids. Germline CDR1 reads MGHDK; CDR2 reads SYGVNS. This CDR3 is CASSGRDSYEQYF. In DNA, the CDR3 is TGTGCCAGCAGTGGCCGGGACAGCTACGAGCAGTACTTC.

CDR3 DNA sequence: TGCGCCAGCAGCCCTAACCAAGCGGGACTCCGAGAGACCCAGTACTTC. Amino acid sequence: CASSPNQAGLRETQYF. The V call is TRBV5-1, the J call TRBJ2-5, with 7 bases fitting TRBD2. With 4 bases clipped from V and 4 bases from J, the junction kept 13 bases outside the gene matches. Germline CDR1 is SGHRS and CDR2 is YFSETQ. The CDR3 consists of 16 residues.

The chain uses TRBV7-8 and TRBJ1-1; D remains unclear. V shed 3 bases and J shed 0 bases, with 2 bases lying between them. The germline V gene has CDR1 SGHVS and CDR2 FQNEAQ. The CDR3 totals 12 residues. The CDR3 nucleotides read TGTGCCAGCAGCTTCGTGAACACTGAAGCTTTCTTT. This encodes CASSFVNTEAFF.

The rearrangement uses TRBV24-1 and TRBJ1-2; the D gene is possibly TRBD1 (6 bases). V shed 2 bases and J shed 7 bases, with 16 bases lying between them. Germline V gene data show CDR1 as KGHDR and CDR2 as SFDVKD. This CDR3 is built from 15 residues. The CDR3 spells CATSDSTDRFVGYTF. The CDR3 region has the DNA TGTGCCACCAGTGATTCAACCGACAGGTTCGTTGGCTACACCTTC.

V is TRBV30 and J is TRBJ2-7, with 7 bases lining up with TRBD2. The CDR3 length is 12 residues. With 5 bases clipped from V and 8 bases from J, the junction kept 9 bases outside the gene matches. Germline V gene data show CDR1 as GTSNPN and CDR2 as SVGIG (reference sequence). Written as DNA, the CDR3 is TGTGCCTGGGGGGGGGATTACAGCAAGCAGTACTTC. This sequence encodes CAWGGDYSKQYF. The full variable domain, rest sourced from reference TRBV30 and TRBJ2-7, is SQTIHQWPATLVQPVGSPLSLECTVEGTSNPNLYWYRQAAGRGLQLLFYSVGIGQISSEVPQNLSASRPQDRQFILSSKKLLLSDSGFYLCAWGGDYSKQYFGPGTRLTVT.

The chain couples TRBV4-1 to TRBJ2-7; 8 bases are shared with TRBD1. Germline V CDR1 and CDR2: MGHRA, YSYEKL. V lost 0 bases and J lost 1; bases outside the gene matches: 14. CDR3 length: 19 residues. Here the CDR3 reads CASSQDRGRGGATSYEQYF. Written as DNA, the CDR3 is TGCGCCAGCAGCCAAGACAGGGGGCGCGGCGGGGCGACATCCTACGAGCAGTACTTC.

The chain recombines TRBV19 with TRBJ1-1, with D perhaps matching TRBD1 (6 bases). This CDR3 spans 16 amino acids. Trimming took off 5 bases at V and 4 bases at J, with 20 bases between the two ends. Germline loops: CDR1 LNHDA, CDR2 SQIVND (reference sequence). This chain's CDR3 is CASSAGQRGQGTEAFF. The DNA for the CDR3 is TGTGCCAGTAGTGCCGGACAGAGGGGCCAGGGCACTGAAGCTTTCTTT. Looking up the rest from reference TRBV19 and TRBJ1-1 gives the full variable domain: DGGITQSPKYLFRKEGQNVTLSCEQNLNHDAMYWYRQDPGQGLRLIYYSQIVNDFQKGDIAEGYSVSREKKESFPLTVTSAQKNPTAFYLCASSAGQRGQGTEAFFGQGTRLTVV.

This chain joins TRBV24-1 and TRBJ2-3; 14 bases line up with TRBD2. V dropped 4 bases and J dropped 5; count of bases not matched to a gene: 7. Germline-derived CDR1 and CDR2 are KGHDR and SFDVKD. The CDR3 has 17 residues. The DNA of the CDR3 is TGTGCCACCAGTGACCACGGGGGACTAGCGGGGGAAGATACGCAGTATTTT. This gives the protein CATSDHGGLAGEDTQYF.

V and J are TRBV7-9 and TRBJ2-7, with D unresolved. V was trimmed by 5 bases and J by 7 bases, leaving 15 bases between them. The CDR3 extends over 13 amino acids. CDR1 is SEHNR, CDR2 FQNEAQ, per germline (reference sequence). The CDR3 loop is CASSESSPREQYF. The CDR3 region has the DNA TGTGCCAGCAGCGAGAGCTCCCCCCGGGAGCAGTACTTC.

V and J are TRBV9 and TRBJ1-2, with D tentatively TRBD1 (5 bases). Trimming left V 0 bases short and J 5 bases short, with 11 bases between. Per germline, CDR1 SGDLS and CDR2 YYNGEE. The CDR3 has 14 residues. The CDR3 reads CASSVGQGGYGYTF. In DNA form, the CDR3 reads TGTGCCAGCAGCGTAGGTCAGGGAGGGTATGGCTACACCTTC.

This chain connects TRBV7-9 to TRBJ2-2; 7 nucleotides line up with TRBD1. CDR1 and CDR2 from the germline V gene are SEHNR and FQNEAQ (reference sequence). Unmatched junction bases numbered 10, after V lost 7 bases and J lost 8 bases. CDR3 length equals 14 residues. Here the CDR3 reads CASTPTGAGGELFF. CDR3 nucleotide sequence: TGTGCCAGCACCCCCACAGGGGCCGGTGGGGAGCTGTTTTTT. Together with reference TRBV7-9 and TRBJ2-2, the CDR3 gives the full variable domain: DTGVSQNPRHKITKRGQNVTFRCDPISEHNRLYWYRQTLGQGPEFLTYFQNEAQLEKSRLLSDRFSAERPKGSFSTLEIQRTEQGDSAMYLCASTPTGAGGELFFGEGSRLTVL.